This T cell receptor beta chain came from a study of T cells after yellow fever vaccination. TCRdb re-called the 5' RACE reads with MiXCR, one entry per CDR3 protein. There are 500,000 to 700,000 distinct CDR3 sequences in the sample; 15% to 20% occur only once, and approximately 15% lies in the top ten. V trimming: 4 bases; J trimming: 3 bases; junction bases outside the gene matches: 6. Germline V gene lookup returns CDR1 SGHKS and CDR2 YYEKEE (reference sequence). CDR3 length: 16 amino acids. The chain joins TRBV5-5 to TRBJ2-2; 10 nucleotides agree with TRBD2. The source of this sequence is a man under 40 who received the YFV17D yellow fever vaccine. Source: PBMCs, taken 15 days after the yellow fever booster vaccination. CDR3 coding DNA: TGTGCCAGCAGCCCAATAGCGGGAGGTCACACCGGGGAGCTGTTTTTT. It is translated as CASSPIAGGHTGELFF.